Reported below is one T cell receptor (beta chain). What it binds is unknown. Profiled with immunoSEQ multiplex PCR; TCRdb holds only in-frame clones, not every one. The table lists 20,000 to 25,000 clones, around 97% of them singletons. The V gene lost 4 bases and the J gene lost 1 base, with 15 bases spanning the gap. Per germline, CDR1 SGDLS and CDR2 YYNGEE. The CDR3 covers 17 residues. This sample was taken from a study of B cell selection in AIRE deficiency. Points from the study as a whole: Of several thousand shared Treg TCRbeta sequences, about 32% were healthy-only, 7.5% to 9.5% patient-only. Patient Tconv and Treg cells showed healthy-like TCRBV usage, CDR3 length, diversity.

The sorted conventional CD4 T cells were gated as CD4+CD127+. This sequence originates from a human donor with AIRE deficiency. The material sequenced was conventional CD4+ T cells sorted from PBMCs. The V gene is TRBV9, the J gene TRBJ1-6, with a possible D match to TRBD1 (5 bases). CDR3 sequence (DNA): TGTGCCAGCAGCACAGGACCGTCCAGATCCTATAATTCACCCCTCCACTTT. This translates into CASSTGPSRSYNSPLHF. The variable domain in full, completed from reference TRBV9 and TRBJ1-6, reads DSGVTQTPKHLITATGQRVTLRCSPRSGDLSVYWYQQSLDQGLQFLIQYYNGEERAKGNILERFSAQQFPDLHSELNLSSLELGDSALYFCASSTGPSRSYNSPLHFGNGTRLTVT.